This entry is about one TCR beta chain. Its antigen is not identified. Germline V lookup: CDR1 SGHRS, CDR2 YFSETQ. The CDR3 consists of 14 residues. Trimming shortened V by 1 base and J by 4 bases, and 11 bases separated the two germline ends. Sequencing was performed with immunoSEQ multiplex PCR; in TCRdb, only in-frame clones are kept and a portion is missing. The sample includes over 150,000 clones, 75% to 90% of them seen just once. This sample is drawn from a study of T cell responses to AZD1222 COVID-19 vaccine. Study findings and constraints: The reported proportion of spike-specific TCRs targeting unmutated variant regions was nearly half.

The source was peripheral blood, collected on day 0 of AZD1222 vaccination. The chain recombines TRBV5-1 with TRBJ1-1; TRBD1 might be the D (6 bases). The TCR comes from an adult in good health. The CDR3 DNA follows: TGCGCCAGCAGCTTGACAGGGTTGACCACTGAAGCTTTCTTT. This encodes CASSLTGLTTEAFF.